A single T cell receptor (beta chain) is shown here with its context. Its specificity is unknown. These data originate in a study of T-cell memory formation after mild COVID-19. Study-level results: The pre-infection memory compartment contained some responding clones, suggesting cross-reactive memory joined. Whether day 37 second-wave clones are SARS-CoV-2-specific was not confirmed.

Using its own MiXCR run on the 5' RACE reads, TCRdb lists one record per CDR3 protein. The data hold about 140,000 distinct CDR3 sequences, with around 15% observed a single time. Germline CDR1 reads SEHNR; CDR2 reads FQNEAQ (reference sequence). The V and J ends lost 5 bases and 9 bases respectively, with 17 bases between them. The CDR3 is 14 residues long. The V and J genes are TRBV7-9 and TRBJ2-1, with D tentatively TRBD1 or TRBD2 (6 bases each). The sequence came from an adult woman who had mild COVID-19 (a few samples of this study predate the infection). Cell type and time point are not known. The sequencing sample was made of PBMCs or a T cell subset sorted from them (not recorded which). CDR3 residues: CASSPHRGVGEQFF. CDR3 coding DNA: TGTGCCAGCAGCCCCCATAGGGGGGTGGGTGAGCAGTTCTTC.